A selection of T cell receptor beta chains follows, all from one sample in a study of T cells in narcolepsy. TCRdb keeps only in-frame clones here, not all; method: immunoSEQ multiplex PCR. This sample has about 21,000 clones, with around 90% found just once. Sequencing used CD45RA- memory CD4+ T cells from PBMCs. These receptors came from a human donor with narcolepsy. Both conserved end residues are part of each CDR3. D genes are given only for firm matches. The size field is filled for only some rows; it gives once, few, many or a size class.

j_call,v_call,clone_size,d_call,cdr3_nt,cdr3_aa
TRBJ2-6,TRBV10-3,once,-,TGTGCCATCAGTGGGGCAGCTATAGCTGGGGCCAACGTCCTGACTTTC,CAISGAAIAGANVLTF
TRBJ1-1,TRBV6-5,-,-,TGTGCCAGCAGTCCAGGGTATACTGAAGCTTTCTTT,CASSPGYTEAFF
TRBJ1-1,TRBV30,-,-,TGTGCCTGGAGTGTACCAGGTGTCGGAGGTCAAGCTTTCTTT,CAWSVPGVGGQAFF
TRBJ2-1,TRBV9,-,TRBD2,TGTGCCAGCAGCCCTTGGACTAGCGGAGACAATGAGCAGTTCTTC,CASSPWTSGDNEQFF
TRBJ1-3,TRBV29-1,-,-,TGCAGCGTTGGCCAGGGCTCGCGAAACACCATATATTTT,CSVGQGSRNTIYF
TRBJ2-1,TRBV4-1,-,-,TGCGCCAGCAGCCAAGATGGGACAAGTTTGCGCGATGAGCAGTTCTTC,CASSQDGTSLRDEQFF
TRBJ2-1,TRBV10-2,-,-,TGCGCCAGCAGTGACCTATTTGATGAGCAGTTCTTC,CASSDLFDEQFF
TRBJ2-3,TRBV7-2,once,-,TGTGCCAGCAGCTTAGTTGGCACAGATACGCAGTATTTT,CASSLVGTDTQYF
TRBJ2-7,TRBV27,-,-,TGTGCCAGCAGTTTAAAGGGTTTTAGCTCCTACGAGCAGTACTTC,CASSLKGFSSYEQYF
TRBJ2-2,TRBV5-1,once,-,TGCGCCAGCAGCTTGGGGTCAGGGAACACCGGGGAGCTGTTTTTT,CASSLGSGNTGELFF
TRBJ2-7,TRBV27,-,-,TGTGCCAGCAGTTTATACTACAGCTCCTACGAGCAGTACTTC,CASSLYYSSYEQYF
TRBJ1-5,TRBV4-2,-,-,TGTGCCAGCAGCCAAGGGGGAGGAGGTTTTAATCAGCCCCAGCATTTT,CASSQGGGGFNQPQHF
TRBJ2-1,TRBV7-6,-,TRBD2,TGTGCCAGCAGCTTACCAGAGGGACTAGCGGGACCAGGTGAGCAGTTCTTC,CASSLPEGLAGPGEQFF
TRBJ2-7,TRBV7-2,-,TRBD2,TGTGCCAGCAGCTTAGTCGGGACTAGCGAGGTGGAGCAGTACTTC,CASSLVGTSEVEQYF
TRBJ2-7,TRBV27,-,TRBD2,TGTGCCAGCAGTTTATCCACGTCGTCGCTAGCGGGGTCCTACGAGCAGTACTTC,CASSLSTSSLAGSYEQYF
TRBJ1-2,TRBV2,-,-,TGTGCCAGCAGTGAGGCAGGGTATATCGATGGCTACACCTTC,CASSEAGYIDGYTF
TRBJ2-1,TRBV19,-,-,TGTGCCAGTAGTACCTCAGGGGACCTATCCTACAATGAGCAGTTCTTC,CASSTSGDLSYNEQFF
TRBJ1-1,TRBV4-3,-,-,TGCGCCAGCAGCCAAGAGGGATACATGAACACTGAAGCTTTCTTT,CASSQEGYMNTEAFF
TRBJ1-4,TRBV2,once,-,TGTGCCAGTAGGACCGGCGGGGAAAAACTGTTTTTT,CASRTGGEKLFF
TRBJ2-4,TRBV11-2,-,-,TGTGCCAGCAGCTCGCCGGCGGCGGACATTCAGTACTTC,CASSSPAADIQYF
TRBJ2-5,TRBV15,-,TRBD1,TGTGCCACCAGCGGCCGGGACAGGGGACCTCAAGAGACCCAGTACTTC,CATSGRDRGPQETQYF
TRBJ2-1,TRBV27,once,TRBD2,TGTGCCAGCAGTTCGGGACTAGCGGGAGGGCCAGGGAGCTCCTACAATGAGCAGTTCTTC,CASSSGLAGGPGSSYNEQFF
TRBJ2-7,TRBV30,-,TRBD2,TGTGCCTGGAGTGTACGGACGGGAGGGGCGCCCCGCGAGCAGTACTTC,CAWSVRTGGAPREQYF
TRBJ1-2,TRBV28,once,-,TGTGCCAGCAGTCTCAGGGTGGGCTATGGCTACACCTTC,CASSLRVGYGYTF
TRBJ1-4,TRBV15,-,-,TGTGCCACCAGCGCTCCCGAGGGTGCAACTAATGAAAAACTGTTTTTT,CATSAPEGATNEKLFF
TRBJ2-1,TRBV19,-,-,TGTGCCAGTAGTATGTTGGGGTTGTTGAATGAGCAGTTCTTC,CASSMLGLLNEQFF
TRBJ2-3,TRBV9,-,-,TGTGCCAGCAGCGTAGCCTGGCCCACAGATACGCAGTATTTT,CASSVAWPTDTQYF
TRBJ2-1,TRBV7-2,-,TRBD2,TGTGCCAGCAGCTTAGCCTATAGCGGGGCTAGCGGGGGGAATGAGCAGTTCTTC,CASSLAYSGASGGNEQFF
TRBJ2-4,TRBV19,-,TRBD2,TGTGCCAGTAGTATAGTACTAGCGGGACAACTACTAGCCAAAAACATTCAGTACTTC,CASSIVLAGQLLAKNIQYF
TRBJ2-7,TRBV6-1,-,TRBD1,TGTGCCAGCAGGATAGACAGGGGGCTTGTCTACGAGCAGTACTTC,CASRIDRGLVYEQYF
TRBJ2-3,TRBV10-1,-,-,TGCGCCAGCAGCCGAAGGCGGTCAGATACGCAGTATTTT,CASSRRRSDTQYF
TRBJ2-3,TRBV19,-,-,TGTGCCAGTAGTATAGATGGGCTGAGGAGTACAGATACGCAGTATTTT,CASSIDGLRSTDTQYF
TRBJ1-2,TRBV27,-,-,TGTGCCAGCAGTTTAGCCATCACAGCTAACTATGGCTACACCTTC,CASSLAITANYGYTF
TRBJ1-1,TRBV7-9,-,-,TGTGCCAGCAGCCTACAGGACACTGAAGCTTTCTTT,CASSLQDTEAFF
TRBJ2-5,TRBV5-1,-,-,TGCGCCAGCAGCAGAAACCAAGAGACCCAGTACTTC,CASSRNQETQYF
TRBJ1-4,TRBV4-2,-,TRBD1,TGTGCCAGCAGCCCCGGGCCTTTCACAGGGGATGAAAAACTGTTTTTT,CASSPGPFTGDEKLFF
TRBJ2-1,TRBV7-3,-,-,TGTGCCAGCAGCTTATCTGGGGGCACCTACAATGAGCAGTTCTTC,CASSLSGGTYNEQFF
TRBJ2-1,TRBV10-3,-,TRBD1,TGTGCCATCAGCCGCACGGACAGGGGCCGATCCTACAATGAGCAGTTCTTC,CAISRTDRGRSYNEQFF
TRBJ2-7,TRBV29-1,-,-,TGCAGCGTTGGAGACAGCCTCTACGAGCAGTACTTC,CSVGDSLYEQYF
TRBJ2-7,TRBV18,-,TRBD2,TGTGCCAGCACAAAAATGGGGCTAGCGGGGACCTACGAGCAGTACTTC,CASTKMGLAGTYEQYF